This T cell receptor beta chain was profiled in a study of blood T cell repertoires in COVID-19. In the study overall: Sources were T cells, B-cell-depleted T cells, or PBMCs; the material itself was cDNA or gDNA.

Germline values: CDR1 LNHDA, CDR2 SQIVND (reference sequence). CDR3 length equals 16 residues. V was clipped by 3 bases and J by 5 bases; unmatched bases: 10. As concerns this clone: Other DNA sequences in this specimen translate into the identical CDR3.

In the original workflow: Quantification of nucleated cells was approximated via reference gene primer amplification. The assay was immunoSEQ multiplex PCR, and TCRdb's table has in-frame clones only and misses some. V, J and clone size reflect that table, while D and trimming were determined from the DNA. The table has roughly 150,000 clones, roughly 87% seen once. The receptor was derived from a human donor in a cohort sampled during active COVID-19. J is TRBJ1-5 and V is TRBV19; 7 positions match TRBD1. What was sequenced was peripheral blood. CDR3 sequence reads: CASSIGGAGGDQPQHF. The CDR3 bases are TGTGCCAGTAGTATCGGGGGGGCAGGGGGGGATCAGCCCCAGCATTTT.